The entry that follows covers one T cell receptor beta chain sequence. This clonotype was detected ten times or more. The antigen it binds to is not known. No much larger clone exists at a distance of one base, and base qualities are not known. Preparation of the library involved 5' RACE. Sequencing was carried out with an Illumina HiSeq 2500. A second PCR of about 6 to 11 cycles was run with a J-beta primer mix and a sample-barcoded 5' primer. Each TCR beta cDNA molecule received a unique molecular identifier from a template-switch 5' adaptor carrying 12 random nucleotides. At least 3 million CDR3-containing paired-end reads were obtained from each sample. First-strand cDNA was synthesized from all RNA with the Mint cDNA synthesis kit, primed by a TRBC-specific oligonucleotide. After uracil-DNA glycosylase treatment, a first 18-cycle PCR used universal primers M1SS and BC2_uni_R on all cDNA. The paper's processing steps were these. For normalization, 1 million high-quality reads were randomly selected from each sample, with every read carrying a distinct molecular identifier. Reads sharing molecular identifiers were discarded rather than binned into consensus sequences. MiTCR, with a Q25 quality threshold and the strictest error-elimination algorithm, was used for CDR3 identification, clonotype clustering and error correction. A nonparametric unseen species model with Euler transformation was used to estimate a lower bound on total TCR beta diversity. The public reads were reprocessed in TCRdb via fastp at Q25 and MiXCR, keeping in-frame beta chains. When rows share a CDR3 protein, they turn into one entry using the most common DNA and genes. The V and J calls reflect TCRdb's pipeline rather than the authors' work. The sample data list roughly 1,100,000 distinct CDR3 sequences, and under 30% of these were observed just once. Around 0.7% of the sample belongs to the ten largest clones.

Systemically healthy Caucasian individuals from Russia, some 36 in total and aged about 6 to 90 years, were included as donors. Each donor gave ten milliliters of peripheral blood, drawn into EDTA-treated Vacutainer tubes. Ficoll-Paque density-gradient centrifugation was used to isolate PBMCs, with at least 6 million obtained per sample. Trizol reagent was used to extract total RNA from the PBMCs, yielding at least 6 micrograms per sample. The percentages of naive CD45RAhigh/CD27high T cells were determined by flow cytometry on a PBMC aliquot from every donor. CDR1 and CDR2 were assigned from the germline V gene as MNHEY and SVGEGT. The junction carries 13 bases between V and J, which are trimmed by 5 bases and 8 bases respectively. From its cysteine to its phenylalanine, the CDR3 spans 13 amino acids. The sequence is cut down to CDR3 DNA, 39 bases in frame from base 1. This record comes from a study of blood T cells in healthy people across ages (dated by TCRdb to the mid-2010s). General notes on the study: In model experiments, template switching captured roughly one uniquely barcoded TCR beta cDNA molecule for every two T cells. Age-related changes in TCR beta repertoire diversity were measured in the study by deep sequencing normalized with unique cDNA molecular identifiers. For two donors (one aged 18 to 30 and one aged 80 or older), the study analyzed two additional independent replicas of 1 million unique cDNA reads from the same blood draw. Four age groups were formed from the donors: young (average 16 years), middle-aged (approximately 39), aged (62) and long-lived (around 82). Results the study describes overall, beyond this receptor: Since profiling was done on bulk unsorted PBMCs, naive and antigen-experienced compartments could not be conclusively compared. There was a strong correlation between observed TCR beta diversity and the percentage of naive T cells measured by flow cytometry. Donor CMV infection status was unknown, potentially confounding age-related changes in expanded clonotypes. As age increased, observed TCR beta diversity per million T cells dropped in a roughly linear way, and a significant reduction was already evident by age 40. Estimates of total diversity based on one million sequenced T cells were regarded as lower bounds and as underestimates. Compared with the aged group, the long-lived group had more naive CD4+ T cells, fewer expanded clones and increased TCR diversity, suggesting age selection.

These data also featured in a second study, about T cells of mothers and their children. As the second study states: Donors were nine systemically healthy Caucasian individuals: three mothers and their six children. cDNA synthesis used all of the extracted RNA, with 1.5 ug of RNA in each 15 ul reaction. In the second PCR, the M1S primer added sample barcodes and 2-4 random nucleotides. Over 8.5 million TCR beta CDR3 reads came from each mother, compared with approximately 2.8 million reads from each child. TCR recombination output is similarly shaped by thymic selection in related and unrelated pairs, with a minor effect exerted by inherited differences. Normalized repertoire overlap in related mother-child pairs was always slightly higher than in unrelated mother-child pairs, but the difference was never significant. With a sensitivity of approximately 100 clones per million clonotypes, no persistent microchimeric T cell clones were detected. Deep NGS was used in the study to compare the TCR beta repertoires of mothers and children and to look for features that separate related mother-child pairs from unrelated individuals. On average, the children were about 12 +/- 4 years old, while the mothers were about 38 +/- 4 years old. After adapter ligation with NEBNext reagents, the libraries were sequenced on Illumina HiSeq 2000 with 100+100 nt paired-end reads. To avoid cross-contamination, the mother libraries and the child libraries were prepared a month apart and sequenced in separate runs. For each donor, between about 450,000 and 2,300,000 distinct TCR beta clonotypes were identified. Naive TCR beta clonotypes were estimated from low-frequency clonotypes matched to each donor's FACS-determined naive share, without sorting.

In this chain, TRBV6-2 or TRBV6-3 is recombined with TRBJ2-1, and possibly TRBD2, on 6 matching bases. The sequence derives from a girl under 10 years old in good health. The material sequenced was blood. The CDR3 region: CASSLKLAYEQFF. At the DNA level, the sequence is TGTGCCAGCAGTCTAAAACTAGCCTATGAGCAGTTCTTC.